The 29 T cell receptor beta chains listed next were all sequenced from one sample in a study of molecular identifiers for immune sequencing clone quantification. Using its own MiXCR run on the PCR reads, TCRdb lists one record per CDR3 protein. Among some 10,000 distinct CDR3 sequences listed, roughly a sixth were seen once. Sequencing was done on a sample of naive CD8+ T cells from blood, with Jurkat cell RNA spiked in. Sample subset: FACS-sorted CD8+CD4-CCR7+CD45RA+ naive T cells. Source of these receptors: a human donor in good health. Some libraries in this study had Jurkat cell RNA spiked in.

In this sample, this clonotype turned up many times. The chain joins TRBV29-1 to TRBJ1-2, with D possibly being TRBD1 (5 bases). CDR1 and CDR2 (germline): SQVTM, ANQGSEA. V was cut by 4 bases and J by 8 bases, with 23 bases left in between. The CDR3 sequence is 15 residues long. CDR3 protein: CSVVPPRGEVRGYTF. The DNA of the CDR3 is TGCAGCGTTGTCCCCCCTAGGGGAGAGGTGCGCGGCTACACCTTC.

This clonotype was counted between two and nine times. V and J are TRBV5-1 and TRBJ1-5; D is ambiguous. The V and J ends lost 1 base and 6 bases respectively, with 11 bases between them. The CDR3 covers 14 residues. In germline, CDR1 is SGHRS, CDR2 YFSETQ. The CDR3 sequence is CASSLIGEGQPQHF. Written as DNA, the CDR3 is TGCGCCAGCAGCTTGATCGGGGAGGGTCAGCCCCAGCATTTT.

This clonotype was counted many times. The chain links TRBV7-9 to TRBJ1-1; 7 nucleotides match TRBD1. Germline V gene data show CDR1 as SEHNR and CDR2 as FQNEAQ (reference sequence). The CDR3 has 15 amino acids. With V trimmed by 2 bases and J by 6 bases, 9 bases remained unmatched. The CDR3 here is CASSLLRQGWAEAFF. The CDR3, as DNA: TGTGCCAGCAGCTTACTTAGACAGGGATGGGCTGAAGCTTTCTTT.

This clonotype is medium-sized (0.01 to 0.1%). The chain employs TRBV4-1 and TRBJ2-5; tentatively, D is TRBD1 or TRBD2 (6 bases each). In germline, CDR1 is MGHRA, CDR2 YSYEKL. The CDR3 length is 16 residues. V lost 0 bases to trimming and J lost 1 base, with 12 bases between them. CDR3 amino acids: CASSQELAGAQETQYF. The CDR3 nucleotides are TGCGCCAGCAGCCAAGAACTAGCAGGGGCCCAAGAGACCCAGTACTTC.

In its sample, this clonotype is medium-sized. The rearrangement uses TRBV4-3 and TRBJ2-1; 11 nucleotides align to TRBD2. Per germline, CDR1 LGHNA and CDR2 YSLEER. V lost 3 bases, J lost 10 bases, and 11 bases stayed unmatched. This CDR3 comprises 16 residues. CDR3 DNA: TGCGCCAGCAGCCAGCCACCTGGCGGGACTAGCGGAGAGCAGTTCTTC. Translation gives CASSQPPGGTSGEQFF.

This clonotype was detected ten times or more. The chain employs TRBV7-3 and TRBJ2-3, with D possibly TRBD2 on 6 matching bases. Looked up from germline, CDR1 is SGHTA and CDR2 is FQGTGA. This CDR3 comprises 13 residues. Between the trimmed V and J ends, which lost 5 bases and 3 bases, there was a span of 9 bases. This CDR3 reads CASSNGGTDTQYF. Here the CDR3 DNA reads TGTGCCAGCAGCAACGGAGGGACAGATACGCAGTATTTT.

With regard to this clonotype: A much larger clone lies a single base off, so this may be a read error. J is TRBJ1-1 and V is TRBV19; D possibly corresponds to TRBD1 (5 bases). Germline V CDR1 and CDR2: LNHDA, SQIVND (reference sequence). The CDR3 spans 13 residues. The CDR3 loop is CASEGHLNTEVFF. DNA for the CDR3: TGTGCCAGTGAAGGACACCTGAACACTGAAGTTTTCTTT. Looking up the rest from reference TRBV19 and TRBJ1-1 gives the full variable domain: DGGITQSPKYLFRKEGQNVTLSCEQNLNHDAMYWYRQDPGQGLRLIYYSQIVNDFQKGDIAEGYSVSREKKESFPLTVTSAQKNPTAFYLCASEGHLNTEVFFGQGTRLTVV.

This clonotype came up many times. The chain recombines TRBV24-1 with TRBJ2-1; 7 nucleotides match TRBD2. The CDR3 length is 16 residues. Unmatched junction bases numbered 1, after V lost 0 bases and J lost 0 bases. Germline-derived CDR1 and CDR2 are KGHDR and SFDVKD. CDR3 sequence reads: CATSDLREGSYNEQFF. The DNA for the CDR3 is TGTGCCACCAGTGATTTGAGGGAGGGCTCCTACAATGAGCAGTTCTTC.

This clonotype qualifies as medium-sized. The chain links TRBV30 to TRBJ1-4, with a tentative D call TRBD1 (5 bases). Trimming removed 8 bases from V and 1 base from J, with 17 bases in between. CDR3 length equals 15 residues. Germline CDR1 is GTSNPN and CDR2 is SVGIG (reference sequence). As DNA, the CDR3 is TGTGCCGGCTCACCGGGGCTGGGAACTAATGAAAAACTGTTTTTT. Translating it yields CAGSPGLGTNEKLFF.

To note about this clonotype: This may arise from a read error, as a much more abundant clone is one base away. V usage is TRBV27 and J usage is TRBJ2-7; the D gene is possibly TRBD1 (6 bases). This CDR3 comprises 16 residues. Deletions cut 4 bases from V and 3 bases from J, with 19 bases between. The germline V gene encodes CDR1 MNHEY and CDR2 SMNVEV (reference sequence). The CDR3 spells CASSSLGGRGLYEQYF. CDR3 DNA: TGTGCCAGCAGTTCCCTAGGGGGAAGGGGCCTCTACGAGCAGTACTTC.

By sample share, this clonotype is medium-sized (0.01 to 0.1%). V usage is TRBV30 and J usage is TRBJ2-1, with D hard to call. The V gene's germline CDR1 is GTSNPN and CDR2 SVGIG (reference sequence). Between the trimmed V and J ends, which lost 3 bases and 4 bases, there was a span of 7 bases. CDR3 length: 12 residues. The CDR3: CAWSGQYNEQFF. As DNA, the CDR3 is TGTGCCTGGAGCGGCCAGTACAATGAGCAGTTCTTC.

This clonotype was seen more than once but under ten times. The DNA for the CDR3 is TGTGCCAGCAGTATAATCGGGAGTCCGGCCGGGGAGCTGTTTTTT. The encoded protein is CASSIIGSPAGELFF. The V gene is TRBV12-3 or TRBV12-4, the J gene TRBJ2-2; a possible D gene is TRBD2 (6 bases). V was clipped by 5 bases and J by 6 bases, with 16 bases between them. This CDR3 spans 15 amino acids.

Turning to this clonotype: This is likely a read error, given that the CDR3 carries no conserved phenylalanine or tryptophan at its end. J is TRBJ1-1 and V is TRBV6-5, with 8 bases lining up with TRBD1. The V gene end was trimmed by 0 bases and the J gene end by 0 bases; junction bases not matched to a gene: 6. The CDR3 covers 17 residues. Germline V lookup: CDR1 MNHEY, CDR2 SVGAGI. Written as DNA, the CDR3 is TGTGCCAGCAGTTACTCGGCCGCGACAGGGGTGAACACTGAAGCTTTCTCT. This encodes CASSYSAATGVNTEAFS.

The V gene is TRBV5-3, the J gene TRBJ1-1; D possibly corresponds to TRBD1 (5 bases). TRBV5-3 belongs to the ORF category, with a function that is uncertain. This CDR3 comprises 15 residues. The CDR3 sequence: CVSSPRRVRGTEAFF. The CDR3 DNA follows: TGTGTCAGCAGCCCACGCAGGGTTCGAGGCACTGAAGCTTTCTTT.

By frequency in the sample, this clonotype is medium-sized. The chain employs TRBV10-3 and TRBJ2-7; D possibly corresponds to TRBD2 (8 bases). Germline values: CDR1 ENHRY, CDR2 SYGVKD. The CDR3 extends over 16 amino acids. V dropped 5 bases and J dropped 2 bases, with 19 bases sitting between them. Here the CDR3 reads CAISNRDSGGPYEQYF. The CDR3 DNA follows: TGTGCCATCAGTAACCGGGACAGCGGGGGACCCTACGAGCAGTACTTC.

A note on this clonotype: This may arise from a read error, as a much more abundant clone is one base away. The chain combines TRBV7-9 with TRBJ2-7; TRBD2 matches 7 bases. The CDR3 has 13 residues. Trimming cost V 6 bases and J 1 base; bases outside gene matches: 3. In germline, CDR1 is SEHNR, CDR2 FQNEAQ (reference sequence). CDR3 in amino acids: CASRGTISYEQYF. The CDR3 nucleotides read TGTGCCAGCAGAGGGACTATTTCCTACGAGCAGTACTTC.

Concerning this clonotype itself: One base away lies a much larger clone, so this may be a sequencing read error. Since no conserved phenylalanine or tryptophan closes the CDR3, a read error is the likely cause. The J gene is TRBJ2-7, the V gene TRBV25-1, with TRBD1 matching over 8 bases. Germline lookup yields CDR1 MGHDK and CDR2 SYGVNS. With 4 bases clipped from V and 3 bases from J, the junction kept 5 bases outside the gene matches. The CDR3 is 14 residues long. Here the CDR3 DNA reads TGTGCCAGCAGTGTCTTTGGGACAGGCTACGAGCAGTACCTC. Its protein is CASSVFGTGYEQYL.

A remark on this clonotype: It may be a read error: a sequence one base away is much more abundant. The genes are TRBV29-1 and TRBJ2-1, with D possibly being TRBD2 (6 bases). The CDR3 runs to 14 residues. Germline V gives CDR1 SQVTM, CDR2 ANQGSEA. CDR3 sequence (DNA): TGCAGCGCAGAGGAGGGAGAGTCCTACAATGAGCAGTCCTTC. Its protein is CSAEEGESYNEQSF.

This clonotype was observed many times. V and J are TRBV7-9 and TRBJ2-1; D gene uncertain. Germline V gives CDR1 SEHNR, CDR2 FQNEAQ (reference sequence). The V gene lost 2 bases and the J gene lost 5 bases, with 19 bases spanning the gap. This CDR3 has 17 amino acids. CDR3: CASSLRPQLRHDNEQFF. DNA for the CDR3: TGTGCCAGCAGCTTAAGGCCCCAACTCCGGCACGACAATGAGCAGTTCTTC.

This clonotype is labeled as medium-sized. This sequence joins TRBV24-1 and TRBJ2-1; no clear D. Germline CDR1 is KGHDR and CDR2 is SFDVKD. This CDR3 comprises 15 residues. Trimming cost V 3 bases and J 2 bases, with 10 bases left between them. The CDR3 loop is CATSDMKTTYNEQFF. Written as DNA, the CDR3 is TGTGCCACCAGTGATATGAAGACAACCTACAATGAGCAGTTCTTC.

In this sample, this clonotype turned up a few times. The V gene is TRBV6-5, the J gene TRBJ2-1; 10 nucleotides agree with TRBD2. Trimming removed 2 bases from V and 6 bases from J; junction bases left unmatched: 10. The CDR3 sequence is 17 residues long. The germline CDR1 and CDR2 sequences are MNHEY and SVGAGI. The CDR3 coding sequence is TGTGCCAGCAGTTACGTTCTAGCGGGAGAGGTGTCCAATGAGCAGTTCTTC. Translation: CASSYVLAGEVSNEQFF.

This clonotype was observed many times. The chain uses TRBV7-9 and TRBJ2-1, with D perhaps matching TRBD1 or TRBD2 (7 bases each). CDR3 length: 16 residues. V was pared by 4 bases and J by 2 bases, with 15 bases between. Germline V gene sequence: CDR1 SEHNR, CDR2 FQNEAQ (reference sequence). The CDR3 bases are TGTGCCAGCAGCTGGGGGGGGACAGACCCCTACAATGAGCAGTTCTTC. Amino acids: CASSWGGTDPYNEQFF.

This clonotype was observed a few times. The chain links TRBV10-3 to TRBJ2-7; tentative D call: TRBD2 (5 bases). V was clipped by 6 bases and J by 3 bases, with 15 bases between them. Germline values: CDR1 ENHRY, CDR2 SYGVKD. The length of the CDR3 is 14 residues. CDR3 loop: CAISDFRRVYEQYF. The CDR3 region has the DNA TGTGCCATCAGCGACTTTCGGCGGGTCTACGAGCAGTACTTC.

In its sample, this clonotype is medium-sized. The chain links TRBV28 to TRBJ2-2; TRBD2 is a possible D gene (5 bases). Germline assignment: CDR1 MDHEN and CDR2 SYDVKM. This CDR3 spans 16 amino acids. Trimming shortened V by 3 bases and J by 7 bases, and 18 bases separated the two germline ends. CDR3 residues: CASSFLSRGLGGELFF. DNA of the CDR3: TGTGCCAGCAGTTTCTTATCCCGAGGGCTGGGCGGGGAGCTGTTTTTT.

This clonotype was seen at least ten times. V usage is TRBV7-9 and J usage is TRBJ2-7; TRBD2 aligns across 8 bases. V lost 5 bases and J lost 3; bases outside the gene matches: 3. Germline V gives CDR1 SEHNR, CDR2 FQNEAQ (reference sequence). The CDR3 contains 13 residues. The CDR3 DNA follows: TGTGCCAGCAGCCCCAGCGGGAGCTACGAGCAGTACTTC. Its translation: CASSPSGSYEQYF.

J is TRBJ1-1 and V is TRBV12-3 or TRBV12-4; D is unresolved. The CDR3 is 12 amino acids. V was pared by 7 bases and J by 5 bases, with 11 bases between. The CDR3 region is CASTIGRTEAFF. For the CDR3, the DNA is TGTGCCAGCACAATTGGGAGAACTGAAGCTTTCTTT.

This clonotype was recorded at least ten times. The CDR3 nucleotides read TGTGCCAGCAGTTTATCCGGGGGCAGGCAAGAGACCCAGTACTTC. Translated, it gives CASSLSGGRQETQYF. This sequence joins TRBV27 and TRBJ2-5, with D perhaps TRBD1 or TRBD2 (6 bases each). V was clipped by 0 bases and J by 2 bases, with 10 bases between them. CDR3 length: 15 residues. Germline loops: CDR1 MNHEY, CDR2 SMNVEV (reference sequence).

By frequency in the sample, this clonotype is medium-sized (0.01 to 0.1%). The chain recombines TRBV20-1 with TRBJ2-7, with 7 positions matching TRBD2. The germline V gene encodes CDR1 DFQATT and CDR2 SNEGSKA (reference sequence). Losses at the gene ends were 5 bases for V and 3 bases for J; bases not matched to a gene: 19. The CDR3 runs to 17 residues. As DNA, the CDR3 is TGCAGTGCTGAATCGGGCACTCTAGCGGTAGGAGTCTACGAGCAGTACTTC. It codes for CSAESGTLAVGVYEQYF.

By frequency in the sample, this clonotype is medium-sized. The rearrangement links TRBV11-2 to TRBJ2-3; D is perhaps TRBD1 (6 bases). The V and J ends lost 7 bases and 6 bases respectively, with 14 bases between them. Germline V lookup: CDR1 SGHAT, CDR2 FQNNGV. The CDR3 contains 13 residues. As DNA, the CDR3 is TGTGCCAGCACCCTGACAGGAGGTGATACGCAGTATTTT. Protein: CASTLTGGDTQYF. Combining the CDR3 with reference TRBV11-2 and TRBJ2-3 gives the whole variable domain EAGVAQSPRYKIIEKRQSVAFWCNPISGHATLYWYQQILGQGPKLLIQFQNNGVVDDSQLPKDRFSAERLKGVDSTLKIQPAKLEDSAVYLCASTLTGGDTQYFGPGTRLTVL.